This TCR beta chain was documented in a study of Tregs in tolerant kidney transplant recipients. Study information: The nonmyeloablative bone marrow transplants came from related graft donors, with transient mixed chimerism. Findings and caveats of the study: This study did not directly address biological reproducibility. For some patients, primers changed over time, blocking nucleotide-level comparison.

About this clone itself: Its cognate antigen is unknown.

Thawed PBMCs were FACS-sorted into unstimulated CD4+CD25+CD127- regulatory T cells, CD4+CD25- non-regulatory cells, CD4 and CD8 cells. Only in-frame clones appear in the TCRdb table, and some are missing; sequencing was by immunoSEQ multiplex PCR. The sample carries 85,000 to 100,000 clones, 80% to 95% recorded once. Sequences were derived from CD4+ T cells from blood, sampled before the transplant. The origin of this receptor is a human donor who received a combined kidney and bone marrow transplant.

The CDR3 DNA follows: TGTGCCAGTAGTATAGTGGGGATCGGGACAGGGGGCGATTCACCCCTCCACTTT. The encoded protein is CASSIVGIGTGGDSPLHF. The V gene is TRBV19, the J gene TRBJ1-6; TRBD1 matches 12 bases. The CDR3 has 18 amino acids. The germline V gene encodes CDR1 LNHDA and CDR2 SQIVND (reference sequence). With 1 base clipped from V and 8 bases from J, the junction kept 9 bases outside the gene matches.